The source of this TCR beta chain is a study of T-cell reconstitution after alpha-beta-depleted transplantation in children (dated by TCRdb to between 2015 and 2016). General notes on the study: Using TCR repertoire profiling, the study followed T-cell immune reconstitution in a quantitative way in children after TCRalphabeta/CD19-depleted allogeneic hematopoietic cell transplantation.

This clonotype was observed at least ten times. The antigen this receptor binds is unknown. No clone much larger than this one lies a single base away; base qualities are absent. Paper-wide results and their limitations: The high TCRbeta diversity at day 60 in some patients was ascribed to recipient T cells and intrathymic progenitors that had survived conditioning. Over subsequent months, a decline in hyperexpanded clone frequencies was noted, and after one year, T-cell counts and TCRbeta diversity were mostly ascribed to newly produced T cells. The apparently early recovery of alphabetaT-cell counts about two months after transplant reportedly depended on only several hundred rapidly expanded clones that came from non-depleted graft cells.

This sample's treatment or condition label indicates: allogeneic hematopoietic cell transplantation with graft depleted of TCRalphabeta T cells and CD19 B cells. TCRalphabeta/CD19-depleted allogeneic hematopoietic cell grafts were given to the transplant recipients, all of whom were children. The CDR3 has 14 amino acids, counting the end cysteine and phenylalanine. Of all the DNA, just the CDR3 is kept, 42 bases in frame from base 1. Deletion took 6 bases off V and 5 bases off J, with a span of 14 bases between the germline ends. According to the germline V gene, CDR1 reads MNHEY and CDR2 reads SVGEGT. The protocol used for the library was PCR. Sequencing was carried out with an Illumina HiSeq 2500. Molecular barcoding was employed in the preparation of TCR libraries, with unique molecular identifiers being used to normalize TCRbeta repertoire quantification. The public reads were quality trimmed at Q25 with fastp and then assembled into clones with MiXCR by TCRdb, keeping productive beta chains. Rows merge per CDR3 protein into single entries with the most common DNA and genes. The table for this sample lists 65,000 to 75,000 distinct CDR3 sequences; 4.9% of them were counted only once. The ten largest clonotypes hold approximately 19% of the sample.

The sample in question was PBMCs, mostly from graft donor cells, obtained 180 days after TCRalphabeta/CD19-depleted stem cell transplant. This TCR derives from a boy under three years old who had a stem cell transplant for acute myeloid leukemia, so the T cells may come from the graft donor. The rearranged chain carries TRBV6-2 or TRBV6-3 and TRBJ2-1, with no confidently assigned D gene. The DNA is TGTGCCAGCAGCCTACGTTTACAAGACAATGAGCAGTTCTTC. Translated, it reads CASSLRLQDNEQFF.